This T cell receptor beta chain was retrieved from a study of blood T cell repertoires in COVID-19. In the original analysis: Quantification of nucleated cells was approximated via reference gene primer amplification. Profiling relied on immunoSEQ multiplex PCR, and the TCRdb table lists in-frame clones only, not all of them. V, J and clone size derive from that table, while D and trimming were established from the DNA sequence. The data show roughly 200,000 clones, about 85% seen once. This clone appeared a single time. V gave up 3 bases and J gave up 7 bases; unmatched junction bases: 8. Germline-derived CDR1 and CDR2 are LNHDA and SQIVND (reference sequence). The CDR3 is 15 amino acids.

Sequences were obtained from peripheral blood. The chain combines TRBV19 with TRBJ2-2, with 7 bases aligning to TRBD2. This clonotype originated in a woman of 80 years or more with active or convalescent COVID-19. The DNA for the CDR3 is TGTGCCAGTAGTATGGCTCTTCCGGGAGGCGGGGAGCTGTTTTTT. Protein sequence: CASSMALPGGGELFF.